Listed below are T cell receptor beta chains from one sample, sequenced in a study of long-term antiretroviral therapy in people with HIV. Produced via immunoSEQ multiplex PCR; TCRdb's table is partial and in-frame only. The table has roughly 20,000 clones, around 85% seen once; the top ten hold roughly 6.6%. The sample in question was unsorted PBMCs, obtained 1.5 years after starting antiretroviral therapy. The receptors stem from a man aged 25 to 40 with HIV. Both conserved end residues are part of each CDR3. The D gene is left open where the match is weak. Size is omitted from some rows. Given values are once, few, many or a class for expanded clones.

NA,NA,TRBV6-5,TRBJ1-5,TGTGCCAGCAGTTACGGACCAGGCGAAGGTCAGCCCCAGCATTTT,CASSYGPGEGQPQHF
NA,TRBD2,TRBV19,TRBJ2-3,TGTGCCAGTAAGACTAGCGGGACAGATACGCAGTATTTT,CASKTSGTDTQYF
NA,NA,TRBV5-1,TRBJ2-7,TGCGCCAGCAGCCCTGGCCCGACCCAGGGCAACGAGCAGTACTTC,CASSPGPTQGNEQYF
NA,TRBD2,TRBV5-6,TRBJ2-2,TGTGCCAGCAACAAGCGGGGGGTTACCGGGGAGCTGTTTTTT,CASNKRGVTGELFF
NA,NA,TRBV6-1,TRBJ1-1,TGTGCCAGCAGTGAACAGGGCACCTACACTGAAGCTTTCTTT,CASSEQGTYTEAFF
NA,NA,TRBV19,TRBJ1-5,TGTGCCAAGACAGGACTCTATAGCAATCAGCCCCAGCATTTT,CAKTGLYSNQPQHF
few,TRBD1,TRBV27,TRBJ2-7,TGTGCCAGCAGTCTGCACGGGACAGCCGAGCAGTACTTC,CASSLHGTAEQYF
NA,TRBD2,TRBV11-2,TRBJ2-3,TGTGCCAGCAGCCTTTCCGGGACTAGCGGCACAGATACGCAGTATTTT,CASSLSGTSGTDTQYF
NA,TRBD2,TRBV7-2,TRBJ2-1,TGTGCCAGCAGCTTAGCAGTAGCGGGAGGCTACAATGAGCAGTTCTTC,CASSLAVAGGYNEQFF
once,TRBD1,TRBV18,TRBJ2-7,TGTGCCAGCTCAGCGACAGGGGCCCCCTACGAGCAGTACTTC,CASSATGAPYEQYF
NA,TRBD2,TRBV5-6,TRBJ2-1,TGTGCCAGCAGCTCCCGCCTTGGTGGTAGCGGGAAGTACAATGAGCAGTTCTTC,CASSSRLGGSGKYNEQFF
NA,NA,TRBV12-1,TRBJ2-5,TGTGCCAGCAGCCCCGGGACTAGCGGGGGGCAGAAAGGGGAGACCCAGTACTTC,CASSPGTSGGQKGETQYF
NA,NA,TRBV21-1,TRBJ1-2,TGTGCCAGCAGCAAATACCCCATCGACAGGGGTAAAAACTATGGCTACACCTTC,CASSKYPIDRGKNYGYTF
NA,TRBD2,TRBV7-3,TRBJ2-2,TGTGCCAGCAGCCCACTAGCGGGGGGTCACACCGGGGAGCTGTTTTTT,CASSPLAGGHTGELFF
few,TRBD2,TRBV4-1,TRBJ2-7,TGCGCCAGCAGCCACTTCTTACGGACTAGCGACTACGAGCAGTACTTC,CASSHFLRTSDYEQYF
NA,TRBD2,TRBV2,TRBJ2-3,TGTGCCAGCCCTGACGGGACTAGCGGGGGAAGTACGCAGTATTTT,CASPDGTSGGSTQYF
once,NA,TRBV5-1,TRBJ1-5,TGCGCCAGCAGCTTGGCAACAAATCAGCCCCAGCATTTT,CASSLATNQPQHF
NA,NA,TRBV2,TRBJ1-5,TGTGCCAGCAGTGAAGGGGGCAGCAATCAGCCCCAGCATTTT,CASSEGGSNQPQHF
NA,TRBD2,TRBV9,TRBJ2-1,TGTGCCAGCAGCGTAGTGGAAGCGGGAGTATACAATGAGCAGTTCTTC,CASSVVEAGVYNEQFF
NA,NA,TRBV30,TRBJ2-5,TGTGCCTGGAGTGTAATCCTGGGCGAGACCCAGTACTTC,CAWSVILGETQYF
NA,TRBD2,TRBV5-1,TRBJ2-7,TGCGCCAGCAGGGTAGGGACGGGAGGGAACGAGCAGTACTTC,CASRVGTGGNEQYF
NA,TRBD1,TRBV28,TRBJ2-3,TGTGCCAGCAGTTCAAGGGGACAGGGGGCGGGTACGCAGTATTTT,CASSSRGQGAGTQYF
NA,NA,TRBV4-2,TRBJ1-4,TGTGCCAGCAGCCAAGAGTCTGCAACTAATGAAAAACTGTTTTTT,CASSQESATNEKLFF
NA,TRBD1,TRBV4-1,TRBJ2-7,TGCGCCAGCAGCCAGGGACAGGGGGACGTCTACGAGCAGTACTTC,CASSQGQGDVYEQYF
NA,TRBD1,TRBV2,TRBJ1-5,TGTGCCAGCAGCCAGACAGGGAGGAGCAATCAGCCCCAGCATTTT,CASSQTGRSNQPQHF
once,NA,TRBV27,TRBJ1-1,TGTGCCAGCAGTTTATACAGGGCCACTGAAGCTTTCTTT,CASSLYRATEAFF
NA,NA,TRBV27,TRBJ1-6,TGTGCCAGCAGTTTTCAGGACGGGCGGGGTTCACCCCTCCACTTT,CASSFQDGRGSPLHF
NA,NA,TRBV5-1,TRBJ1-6,TGCGCCAGCAGCTTGGAACAGGGACGTTCACCCCTCCACTTT,CASSLEQGRSPLHF
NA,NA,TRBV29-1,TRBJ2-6,TGCAGCGTTGTTAGCGCCTCTGGGGCCAACGTCCTGACTTTC,CSVVSASGANVLTF
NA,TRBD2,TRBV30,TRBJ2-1,TGTGCCTGGAGTGCCCTTAGCGGGAGGACCTACAATGAGCAGTTCTTC,CAWSALSGRTYNEQFF
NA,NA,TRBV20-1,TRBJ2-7,TGCAGTACCCACTCTATCTACGAGCAGTACTTC,CSTHSIYEQYF
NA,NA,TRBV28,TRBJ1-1,TGTGCCACACTATTCCTACTGGGCACTGAAGCTTTCTTT,CATLFLLGTEAFF
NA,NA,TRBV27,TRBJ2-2,TGTGCCAGCAGCTTAGACGCCGGGGAGCTGTTTTTT,CASSLDAGELFF
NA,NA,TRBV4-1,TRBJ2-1,TGCGCCAGCAGCGAGGAGGCGAGCTCCTACAATGAGCAGTTCTTC,CASSEEASSYNEQFF
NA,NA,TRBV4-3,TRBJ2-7,TGCGCCAGCAGCCCGAAAACAGGGGGGGCCGCCTACGAGCAGTACTTC,CASSPKTGGAAYEQYF
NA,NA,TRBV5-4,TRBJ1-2,TGTGCCAGCAGCTTGGGGACACGAACTAACTATGGCTACACCTTC,CASSLGTRTNYGYTF
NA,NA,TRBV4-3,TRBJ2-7,TGCGCCAGCAGCAGGGGGGAGCTGGGTTCCGAGCAGTACTTC,CASSRGELGSEQYF
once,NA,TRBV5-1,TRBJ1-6,TGCGCCAGCAGTTTTTCGACAGCGGGGAGTTCACCCCTCCACTTT,CASSFSTAGSSPLHF
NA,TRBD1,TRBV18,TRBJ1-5,TGTGCCAGCTCACCGGGCGCGACAGGGGTACAACAGCCCCAGCATTTT,CASSPGATGVQQPQHF
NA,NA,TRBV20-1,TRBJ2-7,TGCAGTGCTAGTGGGGCCTACGAGCAGTACTTC,CSASGAYEQYF
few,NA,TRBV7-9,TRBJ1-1,TGTGCCAGCAGCTTAGCGGACACTACTCGGGACACTGAAGCTTTCTTT,CASSLADTTRDTEAFF
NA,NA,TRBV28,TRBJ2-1,TGTGCCAGCACCCCGATTGGTGGTGACAATGAGCAGTTCTTC,CASTPIGGDNEQFF
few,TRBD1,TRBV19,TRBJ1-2,TGTGCCAGTAGTCCAGGGACAGGGGGCTACACCTTC,CASSPGTGGYTF
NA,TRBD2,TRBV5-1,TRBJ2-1,TGCGCCAGCAGCAAGGGCGGGGGAGGTTACAATGAGCAGTTCTTC,CASSKGGGGYNEQFF
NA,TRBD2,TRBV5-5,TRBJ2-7,TGTGCCAGCAGCTTGGGGGAGCGGACTAGCGGGACGTACGAGCAGTACTTC,CASSLGERTSGTYEQYF
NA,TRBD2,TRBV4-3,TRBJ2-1,TGCGCCAGCAGCCTGGGACTAGCGGGAAACAATGAGCAGTTCTTC,CASSLGLAGNNEQFF
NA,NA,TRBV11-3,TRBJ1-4,TGTGCCAGCAGCTTAGAGCCGGCAGGGTCTAATGAAAAACTGTTTTTT,CASSLEPAGSNEKLFF
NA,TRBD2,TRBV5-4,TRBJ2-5,TGTGCCAGCAGGAAGACTAGCGGGAGAGTTCACGAGACCCAGTACTTC,CASRKTSGRVHETQYF
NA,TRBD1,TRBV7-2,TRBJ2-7,TGTGCCAGCAGCTCCACGACAGGGATGAGGTACGAGCAGTACTTC,CASSSTTGMRYEQYF
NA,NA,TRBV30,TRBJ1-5,TGTGCCTGGAGTACGGGTTCGCACAGGAGTAATCAGCCCCAGCATTTT,CAWSTGSHRSNQPQHF
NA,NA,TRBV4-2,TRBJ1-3,TGTGCCAGCAGCCAAGGGGAGGGCCTCTCTGGAAACACCATATATTTT,CASSQGEGLSGNTIYF
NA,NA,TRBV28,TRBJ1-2,TGTGCCAGCAGTTTATGGGTCTCTCACTCCCGGTGGGTCTATGGCTACACCTTC,CASSLWVSHSRWVYGYTF
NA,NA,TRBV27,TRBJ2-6,TGTGCCAGCAGTCCTGACAGTTATAACTCTGGGGCCAACGTCCTGACTTTC,CASSPDSYNSGANVLTF
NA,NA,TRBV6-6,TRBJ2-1,TGTGCCAGCAACGCTGTCAGGAGTTACTTCAAGCAGTTCTTC,CASNAVRSYFKQFF